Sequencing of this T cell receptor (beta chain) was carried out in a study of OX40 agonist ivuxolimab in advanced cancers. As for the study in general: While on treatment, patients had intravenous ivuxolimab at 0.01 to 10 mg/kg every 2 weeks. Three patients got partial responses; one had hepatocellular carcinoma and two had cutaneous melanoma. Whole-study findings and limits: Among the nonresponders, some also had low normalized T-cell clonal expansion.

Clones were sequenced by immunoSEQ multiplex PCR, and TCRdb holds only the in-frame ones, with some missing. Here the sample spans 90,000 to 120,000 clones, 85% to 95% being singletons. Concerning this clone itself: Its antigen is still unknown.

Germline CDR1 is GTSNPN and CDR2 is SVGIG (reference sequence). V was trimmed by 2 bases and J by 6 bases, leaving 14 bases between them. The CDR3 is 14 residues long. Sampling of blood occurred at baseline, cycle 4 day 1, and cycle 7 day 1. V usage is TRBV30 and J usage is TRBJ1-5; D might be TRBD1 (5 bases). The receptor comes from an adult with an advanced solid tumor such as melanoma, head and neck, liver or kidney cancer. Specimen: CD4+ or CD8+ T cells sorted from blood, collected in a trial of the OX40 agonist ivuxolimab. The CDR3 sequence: CAWSLVGVTQPQHF. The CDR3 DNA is TGTGCCTGGAGTTTAGTGGGGGTAACTCAGCCCCAGCATTTT.